A selection of T cell receptor beta chains follows, all from one sample in a study of T-cell memory formation after mild COVID-19. MiXCR was run by TCRdb on the 5' RACE reads, yielding one entry per CDR3 protein. Here the sample spans 150,000 to 200,000 distinct CDR3 sequences, more than 15% being singletons. Material: PBMCs or a T cell subset sorted from them (not recorded which). All receptors come from an adult woman who had mild COVID-19 (a few samples of this study predate the infection). Cell type and time point are not known. The CDR3 runs from the conserved cysteine through the conserved F or W. A D gene is named only where the DNA matches it firmly. Clone size, where shown, is once, few, many, or a class for clones that have expanded.

v_gene: TRBV20-1
j_gene: TRBJ1-5
d_gene: TRBD1
abundance: -
CDR3aa: CSATRDRNQPQHF
CDR3nt: TGCAGTGCTACCCGGGACAGAAATCAGCCCCAGCATTTT

v_gene: TRBV20-1
j_gene: TRBJ1-2
d_gene: -
abundance: few
CDR3aa: CSALIRRGDYGYTF
CDR3nt: TGCAGTGCTCTCATTCGTAGGGGAGACTATGGCTACACCTTC

v_gene: TRBV7-3
j_gene: TRBJ2-1
d_gene: TRBD1
abundance: -
CDR3aa: CASSLTGSAEQFF
CDR3nt: TGTGCCAGCAGTTTGACAGGGTCGGCTGAGCAGTTCTTC

v_gene: TRBV7-2
j_gene: TRBJ2-7
d_gene: TRBD2
abundance: many
CDR3aa: CASSQRGMGAYEQYF
CDR3nt: TGTGCCAGCAGCCAGCGGGGGATGGGTGCATACGAGCAGTACTTC

v_gene: TRBV7-8
j_gene: TRBJ2-2
d_gene: -
abundance: few
CDR3aa: CASSLPTTTWIAGELFF
CDR3nt: TGTGCCAGCAGCTTACCTACTACGACCTGGATCGCCGGGGAGCTGTTTTTT

v_gene: TRBV7-8
j_gene: TRBJ2-7
d_gene: TRBD2
abundance: few
CDR3aa: CASSLTSGGFSYEQYF
CDR3nt: TGTGCCAGCAGCCTCACTAGCGGGGGATTCTCCTACGAGCAGTACTTC

v_gene: TRBV12-3/TRBV12-4
j_gene: TRBJ1-1
d_gene: TRBD1
abundance: few
CDR3aa: CASSPGVQGGAEAFF
CDR3nt: TGTGCCAGCAGTCCCGGGGTACAGGGGGGAGCTGAAGCTTTCTTT

v_gene: TRBV5-1
j_gene: TRBJ2-7
d_gene: TRBD1
abundance: few
CDR3aa: CASSFDRGFYEQYF
CDR3nt: TGCGCCAGCAGCTTCGACAGGGGATTCTACGAGCAGTACTTC

v_gene: TRBV7-9
j_gene: TRBJ1-5
d_gene: -
abundance: -
CDR3aa: CASSLNSYSNQPQHF
CDR3nt: TGTGCCAGCAGCTTAAACAGTTATAGCAATCAGCCCCAGCATTTT

v_gene: TRBV10-3
j_gene: TRBJ1-3
d_gene: -
abundance: -
CDR3aa: CAITSSGNTIYF
CDR3nt: TGTGCCATCACCTCCTCTGGAAACACCATATATTTT

v_gene: TRBV11-2
j_gene: TRBJ1-2
d_gene: -
abundance: -
CDR3aa: CASSLSAGFYGYTF
CDR3nt: TGTGCCAGCAGCTTAAGCGCAGGGTTCTATGGCTACACCTTC

v_gene: TRBV7-6
j_gene: TRBJ2-1
d_gene: TRBD2
abundance: few
CDR3aa: CASSLGVAGPVFSEQFF
CDR3nt: TGTGCCAGCAGCTTAGGAGTAGCGGGGCCCGTCTTCAGTGAGCAGTTCTTC

v_gene: TRBV6-6
j_gene: TRBJ2-1
d_gene: -
abundance: few
CDR3aa: CASSPPQAAEQFF
CDR3nt: TGTGCCAGCAGTCCCCCACAAGCGGCGGAGCAGTTCTTC

v_gene: TRBV24-1
j_gene: TRBJ2-7
d_gene: TRBD1
abundance: -
CDR3aa: CATSDPDRGRYEQYF
CDR3nt: TGTGCCACCAGTGACCCGGACAGGGGTCGTTACGAGCAGTACTTC

v_gene: TRBV29-1
j_gene: TRBJ2-1
d_gene: TRBD1
abundance: -
CDR3aa: CSVWTGGLEQFF
CDR3nt: TGCAGCGTGTGGACAGGGGGACTTGAGCAGTTCTTC

v_gene: TRBV18
j_gene: TRBJ2-5
d_gene: -
abundance: few
CDR3aa: CASTPGRAYQETQYF
CDR3nt: TGTGCCAGCACACCTGGCAGAGCGTACCAAGAGACCCAGTACTTC

v_gene: TRBV5-1
j_gene: TRBJ2-5
d_gene: -
abundance: -
CDR3aa: CASTRGDQETQYF
CDR3nt: TGCGCCAGCACCAGGGGGGATCAAGAGACCCAGTACTTC

v_gene: TRBV7-9
j_gene: TRBJ2-1
d_gene: TRBD2
abundance: -
CDR3aa: CASMESGGANEQFF
CDR3nt: TGTGCCAGCATGGAAAGCGGGGGGGCCAATGAGCAGTTCTTC

v_gene: TRBV11-2
j_gene: TRBJ2-1
d_gene: -
abundance: many
CDR3aa: CASSLKTGSYNEQFF
CDR3nt: TGTGCCAGCAGCCTTAAGACTGGGAGCTACAATGAGCAGTTCTTC

v_gene: TRBV5-1
j_gene: TRBJ1-4
d_gene: TRBD1
abundance: -
CDR3aa: CASSPGGQPNEKLFF
CDR3nt: TGCGCCAGCAGCCCTGGGGGACAGCCTAATGAAAAACTGTTTTTT

v_gene: TRBV3-1
j_gene: TRBJ2-1
d_gene: -
abundance: -
CDR3aa: CASSEGVEQFF
CDR3nt: TGTGCCAGCTCCGAGGGGGTCGAGCAGTTCTTC

v_gene: TRBV7-2
j_gene: TRBJ2-7
d_gene: TRBD2
abundance: many
CDR3aa: CASSSLANEQYF
CDR3nt: TGTGCCAGCAGCTCACTAGCGAACGAGCAGTACTTC

v_gene: TRBV4-2
j_gene: TRBJ2-1
d_gene: TRBD2
abundance: few
CDR3aa: CASSQDFKASGGNEQFF
CDR3nt: TGTGCCAGCAGCCAAGATTTTAAGGCTAGCGGGGGCAATGAGCAGTTCTTC

v_gene: TRBV20-1
j_gene: TRBJ2-3
d_gene: TRBD2
abundance: -
CDR3aa: CSASGERGGRTDTQYF
CDR3nt: TGCAGTGCTAGTGGGGAGCGGGGGGGTCGCACAGATACGCAGTATTTT

v_gene: TRBV3-1
j_gene: TRBJ1-2
d_gene: -
abundance: few
CDR3aa: CASRDGNYGYTF
CDR3nt: TGTGCCAGCAGGGACGGCAACTATGGCTACACCTTC

v_gene: TRBV5-1
j_gene: TRBJ2-2
d_gene: -
abundance: many
CDR3aa: CASNVKDLTGELFF
CDR3nt: TGCGCCAGCAACGTCAAGGACCTCACCGGGGAGCTGTTTTTT

v_gene: TRBV9
j_gene: TRBJ2-7
d_gene: -
abundance: few
CDR3aa: CASSVARDGEQYF
CDR3nt: TGTGCCAGCAGCGTAGCTCGAGACGGCGAGCAGTACTTC

v_gene: TRBV27
j_gene: TRBJ2-1
d_gene: -
abundance: -
CDR3aa: CASSFPSLSEQFF
CDR3nt: TGTGCCAGCAGTTTCCCATCTTTAAGTGAGCAGTTCTTC

v_gene: TRBV7-8
j_gene: TRBJ1-5
d_gene: -
abundance: once
CDR3aa: CASSPDSLNIYSNQPQHF
CDR3nt: TGTGCCAGCAGCCCCGACAGCTTAAATATATATAGCAATCAGCCCCAGCATTTT

v_gene: TRBV20-1
j_gene: TRBJ2-3
d_gene: -
abundance: -
CDR3aa: CSASRQPTDTQYF
CDR3nt: TGCAGTGCTAGTCGACAGCCCACAGATACGCAGTATTTT

v_gene: TRBV6-6
j_gene: TRBJ2-2
d_gene: -
abundance: -
CDR3aa: CASRTEDFQGELFF
CDR3nt: TGTGCCAGCAGAACCGAGGACTTTCAGGGGGAGCTGTTTTTT

v_gene: TRBV7-9
j_gene: TRBJ2-7
d_gene: -
abundance: few
CDR3aa: CASSADAGTKQYF
CDR3nt: TGTGCCAGCAGTGCGGACGCAGGGACGAAGCAGTACTTC

v_gene: TRBV7-7
j_gene: TRBJ2-5
d_gene: -
abundance: few
CDR3aa: CASSSDTSGETQYF
CDR3nt: TGTGCTAGCAGCTCCGACACCTCCGGCGAGACCCAGTACTTC

v_gene: TRBV11-2
j_gene: TRBJ2-7
d_gene: -
abundance: few
CDR3aa: CASSRGRRDEQYF
CDR3nt: TGTGCCAGCAGCCGGGGCCGCCGGGACGAGCAGTACTTC

v_gene: TRBV10-3
j_gene: TRBJ2-1
d_gene: TRBD2
abundance: -
CDR3aa: CAINRDSGSDNEQFF
CDR3nt: TGTGCCATCAATCGGGATAGCGGGAGTGATAATGAGCAGTTCTTC

v_gene: TRBV2
j_gene: TRBJ2-2
d_gene: -
abundance: -
CDR3aa: CASTLDKLTGELFF
CDR3nt: TGTGCCAGCACCCTGGACAAACTCACCGGGGAGCTGTTTTTT

v_gene: TRBV5-1
j_gene: TRBJ1-2
d_gene: TRBD1
abundance: -
CDR3aa: CASSPSTGNYYGYTF
CDR3nt: TGCGCCAGCAGCCCGTCGACAGGGAATTACTATGGCTACACCTTC

v_gene: TRBV12-3/TRBV12-4
j_gene: TRBJ2-1
d_gene: TRBD2
abundance: few
CDR3aa: CASRVAGGIYNEQFF
CDR3nt: TGTGCCAGCAGGGTAGCGGGAGGGATCTACAATGAGCAGTTCTTC

v_gene: TRBV29-1
j_gene: TRBJ1-2
d_gene: -
abundance: -
CDR3aa: CSVGLFTF
CDR3nt: TGCAGCGTTGGCCTTTTCACCTTC

v_gene: TRBV7-2
j_gene: TRBJ1-6
d_gene: -
abundance: -
CDR3aa: CASTWLGERSPLHF
CDR3nt: TGTGCCAGCACCTGGTTAGGGGAGCGTTCACCCCTCCACTTT

v_gene: TRBV29-1
j_gene: TRBJ1-2
d_gene: -
abundance: -
CDR3aa: CSVTDSLRGYTF
CDR3nt: TGCAGCGTGACCGACAGCCTTCGGGGCTACACCTTC

v_gene: TRBV2
j_gene: TRBJ2-7
d_gene: TRBD1
abundance: few
CDR3aa: CASSGDRVGEQYF
CDR3nt: TGTGCCAGCAGTGGGGACAGGGTAGGGGAGCAGTACTTC

v_gene: TRBV18
j_gene: TRBJ1-1
d_gene: -
abundance: -
CDR3aa: CASATEGNTEAFF
CDR3nt: TGTGCCAGCGCCACGGAGGGGAACACTGAAGCTTTCTTT

v_gene: TRBV7-2
j_gene: TRBJ1-6
d_gene: -
abundance: many
CDR3aa: CASSDRPGAMAYNSPLHF
CDR3nt: TGTGCCAGCAGCGATCGGCCAGGGGCAATGGCCTATAATTCACCCCTCCACTTT

v_gene: TRBV4-2
j_gene: TRBJ2-7
d_gene: -
abundance: -
CDR3aa: CASSQVGNSYEQYF
CDR3nt: TGTGCCAGCAGCCAAGTGGGTAACTCCTACGAGCAGTACTTC

v_gene: TRBV7-9
j_gene: TRBJ2-5
d_gene: TRBD1
abundance: -
CDR3aa: CASSPVPGGERETQYF
CDR3nt: TGTGCCAGCAGCCCTGTCCCAGGGGGCGAAAGGGAGACCCAGTACTTC

v_gene: TRBV10-3
j_gene: TRBJ2-3
d_gene: -
abundance: -
CDR3aa: CAAGIDTQYF
CDR3nt: TGTGCCGCCGGTATAGATACGCAGTATTTT

v_gene: TRBV6-2/TRBV6-3
j_gene: TRBJ2-1
d_gene: -
abundance: -
CDR3aa: CASSFGGLNEQFF
CDR3nt: TGTGCCAGCAGTTTTGGTGGGCTCAATGAGCAGTTCTTC

v_gene: TRBV20-1
j_gene: TRBJ2-7
d_gene: -
abundance: -
CDR3aa: CSARVADGEQYF
CDR3nt: TGCAGTGCTAGGGTAGCGGACGGAGAGCAGTACTTC

v_gene: TRBV11-2
j_gene: TRBJ2-1
d_gene: -
abundance: -
CDR3aa: CASSLDRRLQLTYSSYNEQFF
CDR3nt: TGTGCCAGCAGCTTAGATCGGCGGCTACAACTTACCTACAGCTCCTACAATGAGCAGTTCTTC

v_gene: TRBV7-7
j_gene: TRBJ2-7
d_gene: -
abundance: -
CDR3aa: CASSLGASYEQYF
CDR3nt: TGTGCTAGCAGCTTAGGAGCCTCCTACGAGCAGTACTTC

v_gene: TRBV20-1
j_gene: TRBJ2-7
d_gene: -
abundance: few
CDR3aa: CSAPRGAGPYEQYF
CDR3nt: TGCAGTGCTCCTAGGGGAGCCGGACCCTACGAGCAGTACTTC

v_gene: TRBV4-2
j_gene: TRBJ2-1
d_gene: -
abundance: few
CDR3aa: CASSLSGGYNEQFF
CDR3nt: TGTGCCAGCAGCCTTAGTGGCGGCTACAATGAGCAGTTCTTC

v_gene: TRBV7-9
j_gene: TRBJ2-7
d_gene: TRBD2
abundance: -
CDR3aa: CASSLGGSSGSKSYEQYF
CDR3nt: TGTGCCAGCAGCTTAGGCGGGAGTAGCGGGAGTAAGTCCTACGAGCAGTACTTC

v_gene: TRBV12-3/TRBV12-4
j_gene: TRBJ2-2
d_gene: -
abundance: few
CDR3aa: CASSSQSPGELFF
CDR3nt: TGTGCCAGCAGTTCCCAGTCCCCCGGGGAGCTGTTTTTT